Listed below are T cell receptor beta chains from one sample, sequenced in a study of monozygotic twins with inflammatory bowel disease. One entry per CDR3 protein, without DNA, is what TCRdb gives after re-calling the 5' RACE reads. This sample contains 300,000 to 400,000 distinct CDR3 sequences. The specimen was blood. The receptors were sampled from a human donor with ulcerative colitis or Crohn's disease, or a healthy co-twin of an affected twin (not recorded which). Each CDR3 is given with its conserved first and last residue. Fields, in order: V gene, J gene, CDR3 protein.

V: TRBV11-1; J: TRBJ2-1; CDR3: CASRPRPGGQNSYNEQFF
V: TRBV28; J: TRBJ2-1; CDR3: CASSLSPTEQFF
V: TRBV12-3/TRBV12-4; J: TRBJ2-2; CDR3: CASSLDGPNTGELFF
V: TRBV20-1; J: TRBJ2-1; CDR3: CSARRTADEQFF
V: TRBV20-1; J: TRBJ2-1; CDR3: CSAIAGGLEQFF
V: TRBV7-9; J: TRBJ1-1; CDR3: CASSPRGSGNTEAFF
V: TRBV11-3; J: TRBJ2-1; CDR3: CASSPGTGTYNEQFF
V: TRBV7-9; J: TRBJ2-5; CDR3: CASSLPPQETQYF
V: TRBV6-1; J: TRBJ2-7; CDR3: CASSAGVNQYEQYF
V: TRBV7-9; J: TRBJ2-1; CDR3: CASSLVAGGNYNEQFF
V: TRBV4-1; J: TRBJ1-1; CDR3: CASSQASMNTEAFF
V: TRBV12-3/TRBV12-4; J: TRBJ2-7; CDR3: CASSFPDRGIYEQYF
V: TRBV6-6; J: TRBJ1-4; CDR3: CASSYEGSDEKLFF
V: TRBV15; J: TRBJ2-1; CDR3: CATSRGGLAGDEQFF
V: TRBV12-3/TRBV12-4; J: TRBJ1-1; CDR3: CASSPTGRNTEAFF
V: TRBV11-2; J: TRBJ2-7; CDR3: CASSLGTSFYEQYF
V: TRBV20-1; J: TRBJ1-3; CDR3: CSARQGSPGNTIYF
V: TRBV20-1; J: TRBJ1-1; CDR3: CSASTGRQTEAFF
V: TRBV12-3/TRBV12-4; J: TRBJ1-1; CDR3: CASSRTGSGEAFF
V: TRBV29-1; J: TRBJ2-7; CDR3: CSAAGGSLDEQYF
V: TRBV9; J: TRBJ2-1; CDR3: CASSVRDTRTGEQFF
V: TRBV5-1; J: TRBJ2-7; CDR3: CASSRWTGENEQYF
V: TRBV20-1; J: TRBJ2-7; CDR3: CSGTGAGGSEQYF
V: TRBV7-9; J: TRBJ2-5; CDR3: CASSFYTTQETQYF
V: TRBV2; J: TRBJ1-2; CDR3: CASIEFGNYGYTF
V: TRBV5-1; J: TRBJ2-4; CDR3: CASSPWDRGKNIQYF
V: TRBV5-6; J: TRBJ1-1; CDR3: CASSLWVSGNTEAFF
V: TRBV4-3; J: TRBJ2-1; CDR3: CASSQERLYNEQFF
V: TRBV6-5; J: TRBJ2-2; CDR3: CSSSYQFLGAGELFF
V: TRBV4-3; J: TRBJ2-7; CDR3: CTPGGRGEQYF
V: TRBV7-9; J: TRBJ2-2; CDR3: CASSSNSGDNTGELFF
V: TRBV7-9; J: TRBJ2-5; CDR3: CASSLDSWTVQETQYF
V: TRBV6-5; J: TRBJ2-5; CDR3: CASSYVGRQETQYF
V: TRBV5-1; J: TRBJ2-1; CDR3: CASSLVASGTNEQFF
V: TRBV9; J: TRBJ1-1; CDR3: CASSGRDTYTEAFF
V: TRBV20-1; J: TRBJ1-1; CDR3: CSARRGAENTEAFF
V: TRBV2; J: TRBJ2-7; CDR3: CASIDLLSSEQYF
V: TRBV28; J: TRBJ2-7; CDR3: CASSLTVYEQYF
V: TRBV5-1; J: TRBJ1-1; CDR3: CASSLSWTPGTEAFF
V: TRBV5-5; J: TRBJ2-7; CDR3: CASSPISYERYF
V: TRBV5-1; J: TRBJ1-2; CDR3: CASSLDGTYGYTF
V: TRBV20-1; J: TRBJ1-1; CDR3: CSARDSRGTEAFF
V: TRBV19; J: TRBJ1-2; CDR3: CASSNRIYGYTF
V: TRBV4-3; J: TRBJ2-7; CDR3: CASSQFEGLTYEQYF
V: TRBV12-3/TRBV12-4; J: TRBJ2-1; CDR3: CASTTGEPPYNEQFF
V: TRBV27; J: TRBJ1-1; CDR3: CASRRQGSLNTEAFF
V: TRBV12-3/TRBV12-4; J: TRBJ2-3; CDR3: CASTLTGDGTDTQYF
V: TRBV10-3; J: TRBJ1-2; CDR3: CAISESASNYGYTF
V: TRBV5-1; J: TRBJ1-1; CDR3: CASRKGVAEAFF
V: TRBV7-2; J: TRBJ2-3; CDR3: CASTTSGGGAYTQYF
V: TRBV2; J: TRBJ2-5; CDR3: CASGEVQGSWETQYF
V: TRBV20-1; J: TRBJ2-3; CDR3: CSATAGWRVGRADTQYF
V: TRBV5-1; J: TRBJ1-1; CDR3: CASSIGTGNAEAFF
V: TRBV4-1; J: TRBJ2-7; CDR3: CASRAAGETYEQYF
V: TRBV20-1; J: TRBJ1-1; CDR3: CSARTTPNTEAFF
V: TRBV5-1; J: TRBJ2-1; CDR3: CASSSSAAGGGKFF
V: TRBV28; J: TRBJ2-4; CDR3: CASSFITAGTGIQYF
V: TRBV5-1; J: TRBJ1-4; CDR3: CASSSMDGNEKLFF
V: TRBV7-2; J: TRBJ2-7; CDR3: CASSLVPSRGREQYF